The T cell receptor beta chain under discussion was sequenced for a study of CD8+CD57+ T cells in acquired aplastic anemia. Genomic DNA served as template for TCR beta VDJ and CDR3 profiling. From the reads, TCRdb called clonotypes with MiXCR, one entry per CDR3 protein. The sample consists of around 250,000 distinct CDR3 sequences, approximately 57% of them appearing once. The CDR3 runs to 14 residues. Germline V gene sequence: CDR1 DFQATT, CDR2 SNEGSKA (reference sequence). V was cut by 0 bases and J by 0 bases, with 6 bases left in between. Notes on the study in general: Statistical testing detected no significant gap in CD8+ Simpson's diversity between patients and controls. Patients and controls had in common twenty-nine CD8+ CDR3 sequences.

This clonotype was recorded at least ten times. Its antigen is currently unknown. The chain couples TRBV20-1 to TRBJ2-4; D is undetermined. What was sequenced was sorted CD4+, CD8+, or CD8+CD57+ T cells (not recorded which) from PBMCs. This TCR was sampled from a human donor with severe aplastic anemia or a healthy control (not recorded which). Written as DNA, the CDR3 is TGCAGTGCTAGAGATCATATAGCCAAAAACATTCAGTACTTC. This encodes CSARDHIAKNIQYF.